These T cell receptor beta chains were read from a single sample in a study of blood T cell repertoires in COVID-19. Here immunoSEQ multiplex PCR was the method, and the copy in TCRdb shows in-frame clones only, minus some. The data show some 110,000 clones, about 80% seen once. The sample was peripheral blood. These receptors originate from a man aged 70-80 years with acute or convalescent COVID-19. The CDR3 runs from the conserved cysteine through the conserved F or W. The order of the fields is D gene, J gene, V gene, clone size, CDR3 protein, CDR3 DNA. D genes are given only for firm matches. Expanded clones get a size class; other rows say once, few or many, or leave the size out.

TRBD1 TRBJ1-6 TRBV28 . CASVRGLGGSPLHF TGTGCCAGCGTCAGGGGGCTTGGTGGGTCACCCCTCCACTTT
TRBD2 TRBJ2-2 TRBV6-1 . CASSVTSGENTGELFF TGTGCCAGCAGTGTGACTAGCGGGGAGAACACCGGGGAGCTGTTTTTT
TRBD1 TRBJ1-6 TRBV5-1 . CASSLPLPGQGDSPLHF TGCGCCAGCAGCTTACCCCTCCCGGGACAGGGGGATTCACCCCTCCACTTT
. TRBJ2-7 TRBV7-2 . CASSSRLRVESSYEQYF TGTGCCAGCAGCTCCCGCCTACGGGTAGAGAGCTCCTACGAGCAGTACTTC
. TRBJ2-1 TRBV19 . CASSLAGNNEQFF TGTGCCAGTAGCCTCGCGGGAAACAATGAGCAGTTCTTC
TRBD1 TRBJ2-1 TRBV2 . CASSSYRDRGVNEQFF TGTGCCAGCAGCTCTTACCGGGACAGGGGGGTGAATGAGCAGTTCTTC
. TRBJ2-7 TRBV4-1 . CASSQRRAGQLWVVYEQYF TGCGCCAGCAGCCAGCGGAGGGCGGGCCAGCTTTGGGTTGTCTACGAGCAGTACTTC
. TRBJ1-1 TRBV5-1 . CASSPGEGGAFF TGCGCCAGCAGCCCTGGGGAGGGAGGCGCTTTCTTT
TRBD1 TRBJ2-7 TRBV6-6 . CASSLTGGPYEQYF TGTGCCAGCAGTTTAACAGGGGGCCCCTACGAGCAGTACTTC
TRBD1 TRBJ1-2 TRBV5-1 . CASSYYTDRGANGYTF TGCGCCAGCAGTTATTACACGGACAGGGGGGCGAATGGCTACACCTTC
. TRBJ1-4 TRBV19 . CASSQASNEKLFF TGTGCCAGTAGTCAAGCCTCTAATGAAAAACTGTTTTTT
. TRBJ2-3 TRBV4-2 . CASSQGRQGYVDTQYF TGTGCCAGCAGCCAAGGAAGGCAGGGGTATGTTGATACGCAGTATTTT
TRBD2 TRBJ2-7 TRBV7-9 few CASSPGSATSGYSYEQYF TGTGCCAGCAGCCCAGGCTCCGCGACTAGCGGCTACTCCTACGAGCAGTACTTC
TRBD1 TRBJ2-3 TRBV9 . CASAETRGPDTQYF TGTGCCAGCGCTGAGACCAGGGGGCCAGATACGCAGTATTTT
. TRBJ1-1 TRBV18 . CASSPPGPNTEAFF TGTGCCAGCTCACCTCCAGGGCCGAACACTGAAGCTTTCTTT
. TRBJ1-5 TRBV11-2 . CASSLTGQVNQPQHF TGTGCCAGCAGCTTAACAGGGCAGGTCAATCAGCCCCAGCATTTT
TRBD1 TRBJ1-1 TRBV5-4 . CASSLRDRDTEAFF TGTGCCAGCAGCTTGCGGGACAGGGACACTGAAGCTTTCTTT
. TRBJ1-4 TRBV5-6 few CASSLVGGLDEKLFF TGTGCCAGCAGCTTGGTGGGGGGTTTGGATGAAAAACTGTTTTTT
. TRBJ1-2 TRBV2 few CASMTQVTNYGYTF TGTGCCAGCATGACACAGGTTACTAACTATGGCTACACCTTC
TRBD1 TRBJ1-2 TRBV5-8 . CASSPGQGGEYGYTF TGTGCCAGCAGCCCGGGACAGGGAGGAGAGTATGGCTACACCTTC
. TRBJ1-2 TRBV18 . CASSPQQDSDYGYTF TGTGCCAGCTCACCACAGCAGGATTCTGACTATGGCTACACCTTC
TRBD1 TRBJ2-2 TRBV2 few CASSEQGARNTGELFF TGTGCCAGCAGTGAACAGGGGGCGAGAAACACCGGGGAGCTGTTTTTT
TRBD1 TRBJ1-2 TRBV27 once CASRPTGGDYGYTF TGTGCCAGCAGACCGACAGGGGGCGACTATGGCTACACCTTC
TRBD2 TRBJ2-3 TRBV30 . CAWTRGLAGGLFTDTQYF TGTGCCTGGACTCGAGGACTAGCGGGGGGTCTCTTCACAGATACGCAGTATTTT
TRBD2 TRBJ2-7 TRBV15 once CATSRGDYEQYF TGTGCCACGAGCCGGGGGGACTACGAGCAGTACTTC
. TRBJ1-6 TRBV5-5 . CASSLEHGSLDNSPLHF TGTGCCAGCAGCTTGGAGCACGGGAGTCTCGATAATTCACCCCTCCACTTT
. TRBJ2-7 TRBV2 once CASRDFTYEQYF TGTGCCAGCCGGGACTTTACCTACGAGCAGTACTTC
TRBD1 TRBJ2-7 TRBV24-1 . CATSDTRQGVIEQYF TGTGCCACCAGTGACACTCGTCAGGGGGTTATCGAGCAGTACTTC
TRBD1 TRBJ1-6 TRBV7-9 . CASSLTGFDSPLHF TGTGCCAGCAGTTTGACAGGGTTTGATTCACCCCTCCACTTT
. TRBJ1-3 TRBV21-1 . CASSNPSPWGGMGNTIYF TGTGCCAGCAGCAATCCGTCCCCTTGGGGGGGCATGGGGAACACCATATATTTT
. TRBJ1-5 TRBV3-1/TRBV3-2 once CASSQGRGTVVQPQHF TGTGCCAGCAGCCAAGGAAGGGGCACAGTGGTTCAGCCCCAGCATTTT
TRBD2 TRBJ2-1 TRBV24-1 few CATSDFTSGSYNEQFF TGTGCCACCAGTGATTTCACTAGCGGGAGCTACAATGAGCAGTTCTTC
TRBD1 TRBJ1-4 TRBV19 . CASSRTGVATNEKLFF TGTGCCAGTAGCAGGACAGGGGTTGCAACTAATGAAAAACTGTTTTTT
. TRBJ2-1 TRBV4-1 . CASSLSGIVNEQFF TGCGCCAGCAGCCTTAGCGGTATTGTCAATGAGCAGTTCTTC
. TRBJ2-4 TRBV4-3 once CASSQGVVGNIQYF TGCGCCAGCAGCCAAGGAGTGGTCGGGAACATTCAGTACTTC
TRBD1 TRBJ1-1 TRBV19 many CASRISRDRAEAFF TGTGCCAGTAGGATATCCCGGGACAGGGCTGAAGCTTTCTTT
TRBD2 TRBJ2-1 TRBV3-1/TRBV3-2 . CASSGNSGRAGVKSYNEQFF TGTGCCAGCAGCGGTAACAGCGGGAGGGCCGGTGTAAAAAGCTACAATGAGCAGTTCTTC
. TRBJ2-3 TRBV3-1/TRBV3-2 few CASSARTDTQYF TGTGCCAGCAGCGCGCGCACAGATACGCAGTATTTT
. TRBJ2-3 TRBV2 . CASSDISGEPQYF TGTGCCAGCAGTGACATATCGGGGGAGCCGCAGTATTTT
TRBD1 TRBJ2-1 TRBV5-1 . CASSLDRGPYNEQFF TGCGCCAGCAGCTTGGACAGGGGACCCTACAATGAGCAGTTCTTC
. TRBJ2-3 TRBV6-2/TRBV6-3 once CASSPRADTQYF TGTGCCAGCAGTCCCCGCGCAGATACGCAGTATTTT
TRBD2 TRBJ2-1 TRBV5-1 . CASSFVGLAAYNEQFF TGCGCCAGCAGCTTTGTAGGACTAGCGGCTTACAATGAGCAGTTCTTC
. TRBJ2-1 TRBV28 . CASISRPNEQFF TGTGCCAGCATTTCTAGGCCAAATGAGCAGTTCTTC
TRBD1 TRBJ2-3 TRBV2 . CASSADRGPDTQYF TGTGCCAGCAGTGCGGACAGGGGACCAGATACGCAGTATTTT
TRBD1 TRBJ1-1 TRBV11-2 . CASRRPGQGSNTEAFF TGTGCCAGCAGACGTCCAGGACAGGGGTCGAACACTGAAGCTTTCTTT
TRBD1 TRBJ1-4 TRBV29-1 . CSVGGQGIGEKLFF TGCAGCGTTGGAGGACAGGGGATTGGAGAAAAACTGTTTTTT
. TRBJ2-7 TRBV4-2 . CASSPQMGAYEQYF TGTGCCAGCAGCCCTCAAATGGGAGCCTACGAGCAGTACTTC
. TRBJ1-6 TRBV7-9 . CASRLTDSSYSPLHF TGTGCCAGCAGGTTGACGGACAGTTCATACTCACCCCTCCACTTT
TRBD1 TRBJ1-2 TRBV4-3 . CASSHEDRSGGYTF TGCGCCAGCAGCCATGAGGACAGGTCCGGTGGCTACACCTTC
. TRBJ2-1 TRBV21-1 . CASSRLNGRVAFF TGTGCCAGCAGCAGGTTAAATGGGAGGGTCGCGTTCTTC
. TRBJ2-7 TRBV5-6 . CASSLLAGDLYEQYF TGTGCCAGCAGCTTACTTGCAGGGGACCTCTACGAGCAGTACTTC
TRBD1 TRBJ1-2 TRBV7-3 . CASSLTAGTASGYTF TGTGCCAGCAGCTTAACCGCCGGGACAGCCTCGGGCTACACCTTC
TRBD2 TRBJ2-7 TRBV10-3 once CAISEGLAELYEQYF TGTGCCATCAGTGAGGGGCTAGCGGAACTCTACGAGCAGTACTTC
TRBD2 TRBJ2-7 TRBV2 . CASGPSGIVYEQYF TGTGCCAGCGGACCTAGCGGGATCGTTTACGAGCAGTACTTC
. TRBJ2-7 TRBV3-1/TRBV3-2 . CASSQEVGTWRGEQYF TGTGCCAGCAGCCAAGAGGTAGGGACATGGAGAGGAGAGCAGTACTTC